These T cell receptor beta chains were read from a single sample in a study of CD8+ T cells in alopecia areata. The protocol was immunoSEQ multiplex PCR, while the TCRdb copy is restricted to in-frame clones and leaves out a portion. The sample lists 150,000 to 200,000 clones; roughly 70% were seen once. Sequenced here: CD8+ T cells sorted from blood, sampled at week 0. Source of these receptors: a human donor with alopecia areata. Each CDR3 is given with its conserved first and last residue. A D gene is named only where the DNA matches it firmly. Part of the rows lack a size; the others show once, few, many or a class for expanded clones.

CDR3aa	CDR3nt	d_gene	abundance	v_gene	j_gene
CASSWGGGTNF	.	.	.	TRBV5-6	TRBJ2-7
CASISTGELFF	TGTGCCAGCATCAGTACCGGGGAGCTGTTTTTT	.	few	TRBV6-5	TRBJ2-2
CASSPGLYEQYF	TGTGCCAGCTCACCGGGTCTGTACGAGCAGTACTTC	.	.	TRBV18	TRBJ2-7
CASTNTGELFF	TGTGCCAGCACGAACACCGGGGAGCTGTTTTTT	.	.	TRBV27	TRBJ2-2
CSVEDRQGTSTDTQYF	TGCAGCGTTGAAGACCGACAGGGGACGAGCACAGATACGCAGTATTTT	TRBD1	few	TRBV29-1	TRBJ2-3
CACLGAPNYGYTF	TGTGCCTGCCTCGGTGCTCCTAACTATGGCTACACCTTC	.	.	TRBV30	TRBJ1-2
CAWNGVSNQPQHF	TGTGCCTGGAACGGGGTCAGCAATCAGCCCCAGCATTTT	.	.	TRBV30	TRBJ1-5
CSVRTGIDEQYF	TGCAGCGTTCGGACAGGGATCGACGAGCAGTACTTC	TRBD1	.	TRBV29-1	TRBJ2-7
CASSELRVYGYTF	TGTGCCAGCAGTGAACTACGAGTCTATGGCTACACCTTC	.	.	TRBV6-1	TRBJ1-2
CASSAPGSGQTNYGYTF	TGTGCCAGTAGTGCCCCTGGTTCTGGACAGACTAACTATGGCTACACCTTC	.	few	TRBV19	TRBJ1-2
CASSSPLTNTGELFF	TGCGCCAGCAGCTCTCCTTTGACGAACACCGGGGAGCTGTTTTTT	.	.	TRBV5-1	TRBJ2-2
CASSQGGLASSYNEQFF	TGTGCCAGCAGCCAAGGGGGACTAGCCAGCTCCTACAATGAGCAGTTCTTC	TRBD2	.	TRBV4-2	TRBJ2-1
CASSAYYGGAAETQYF	TGTGCCAGCAGCGCCTACTACGGGGGGGCCGCTGAGACCCAGTACTTC	TRBD2	.	TRBV7-2	TRBJ2-5
CSVETGAGNTIYF	TGCAGCGTGGAAACAGGGGCTGGAAACACCATATATTTT	TRBD1	few	TRBV29-1	TRBJ1-3
CASSYSGDAGELFF	TGTGCCAGCAGTTACTCCGGCGACGCCGGGGAGCTGTTTTTT	.	once	TRBV6-5	TRBJ2-2
CASSLESSYNEQFF	TGTGCCAGCAGCTTAGAAAGCTCCTACAATGAGCAGTTCTTC	.	.	TRBV11-2	TRBJ2-1
CAWSLFWDRGEGYYGYTF	TGTGCCTGGAGTCTTTTCTGGGACAGGGGTGAGGGGTACTATGGCTACACCTTC	TRBD1	once	TRBV30	TRBJ1-2
CAWRGQGDPLNQPQHF	TGTGCCTGGAGGGGACAGGGAGATCCCCTCAATCAGCCCCAGCATTTT	TRBD1	.	TRBV30	TRBJ1-5
CSARTETYEQYF	TGCAGCGCTCGGACAGAAACCTACGAGCAGTACTTC	.	.	TRBV29-1	TRBJ2-7
CASSLVRGSSYNEQFF	TGTGCCAGCAGCTTAGTCCGGGGATCCTCCTACAATGAGCAGTTCTTC	.	.	TRBV13	TRBJ2-1
CASSGGSLFNEQFF	TGTGCCAGTAGCGGGGGGTCCCTCTTCAATGAGCAGTTCTTC	TRBD2	.	TRBV19	TRBJ2-1
CASSQTRTRLAGAYEQYF	TGTGCCAGCAGCCAGACCCGTACGCGTCTAGCGGGGGCCTACGAGCAGTACTTC	TRBD2	.	TRBV4-2	TRBJ2-7
CASSLTTNTEAFF	TGTGCCAGCAGCTTAACTACGAACACTGAAGCTTTCTTT	.	.	TRBV7-6	TRBJ1-1
CASSVGLFENTEAFF	TGTGCCAGCAGCGTAGGTCTTTTTGAGAACACTGAAGCTTTCTTT	.	.	TRBV9	TRBJ1-1
CSVEDVAGQETQYF	TGCAGCGTTGAAGATGTGGCAGGCCAAGAGACCCAGTACTTC	.	.	TRBV29-1	TRBJ2-5
CASKGTGSTDTQYF	TGTGCCAGCAAAGGGACAGGGAGCACAGATACGCAGTATTTT	TRBD1	few	TRBV9	TRBJ2-3
CSVEAGNEQYF	TGCAGCGTTGAGGCGGGGAACGAGCAGTACTTC	.	few	TRBV29-1	TRBJ2-7
CASRDRQGSGELFF	TGTGCCAGCAGAGACCGACAGGGAAGTGGGGAGCTGTTTTTT	TRBD1	.	TRBV27	TRBJ2-2
CASSYGGRTGQESYEQYF	TGCGCCAGCAGCTACGGAGGCAGGACAGGGCAGGAGTCCTACGAGCAGTACTTC	TRBD1	few	TRBV5-1	TRBJ2-7
CASSFVERTYGYTF	TGTGCCAGCAGCTTCGTAGAGAGGACCTATGGCTACACCTTC	.	.	TRBV7-9	TRBJ1-2
CASSLGQGSQPQHF	TGTGCCAGCAGCTTAGGACAGGGCAGTCAGCCCCAGCATTTT	TRBD1	few	TRBV11-2	TRBJ1-5
CASSPRLAGGSEQYF	TGTGCCAGCAGCCCTAGACTAGCGGGGGGCTCCGAGCAGTACTTC	TRBD2	.	TRBV13	TRBJ2-7
CASSQDDSERETQYF	TGTGCCAGCAGCCAAGATGACAGTGAGCGAGAGACCCAGTACTTC	.	.	TRBV14	TRBJ2-5
CSVEGRGTTPYEQYF	TGCAGCGTTGAAGGGCGGGGGACTACTCCCTACGAGCAGTACTTC	TRBD2	.	TRBV29-1	TRBJ2-7
CSAARLNTEAFF	TGCAGCGCTGCTCGGCTAAACACTGAAGCTTTCTTT	.	few	TRBV29-1	TRBJ1-1
CASSPRGARQETQYF	TGTGCCAGCAGTCCGCGGGGAGCTCGACAAGAGACCCAGTACTTC	.	.	TRBV27	TRBJ2-5
CASSTRDSTYEQYF	TGTGCCAGCAGCACCCGGGACAGCACCTACGAGCAGTACTTC	TRBD1	.	TRBV13	TRBJ2-7
CASSLSGLLSTDTQYF	TGTGCCAGCAGCTTATCGGGCCTACTTAGCACAGATACGCAGTATTTT	.	.	TRBV5-6	TRBJ2-3
CASRSGVSYNEQFF	TGTGCCAGCAGAAGCGGGGTATCCTACAATGAGCAGTTCTTC	TRBD2	.	TRBV27	TRBJ2-1
CAWSVGSTYYEQYF	TGTGCCTGGAGTGTAGGCTCAACCTACTACGAGCAGTACTTC	.	few	TRBV30	TRBJ2-7
CASTLGGSGNTIYF	TGTGCCAGCACCCTAGGAGGATCTGGAAACACCATATATTTT	.	.	TRBV9	TRBJ1-3
CAWSGCGGDKETQYF	TGTGCCTGGAGTGGATGCGGGGGGGACAAAGAGACCCAGTACTTC	TRBD2	once	TRBV30	TRBJ2-5
CASSVGVSYEQYF	TGTGCCAGCAGCGTAGGAGTTTCCTACGAGCAGTACTTC	.	few	TRBV9	TRBJ2-7